What follows are 21 T cell receptor beta chains derived from one specimen sequenced in a study of early stage breast cancer tumors. The assay was immunoSEQ multiplex PCR, and TCRdb's table has in-frame clones only and misses some. The table includes just over 70,000 clones, 65% to 80% detected once. The sequenced sample was blood. All receptors derive from a person in their sixties or seventies with breast cancer.

The DNA for the CDR3 is TGTGCCAGCAGCCCGATGGGACAGGGGGCAGATACGCAGTATTTT. Translated: CASSPMGQGADTQYF. The genes are TRBV9 and TRBJ2-3; 11 positions agree with TRBD1. V shed 4 bases and J 4 bases; nucleotides not matched to a gene: 5. Germline V gene lookup returns CDR1 SGDLS and CDR2 YYNGEE. This CDR3 region has 15 residues.

This sequence joins TRBV28 and TRBJ1-1, with 7 positions matching TRBD1. With 6 bases clipped from V and 1 base from J, the junction kept 11 bases outside the gene matches. This CDR3 has 16 residues. The germline V gene encodes CDR1 MDHEN and CDR2 SYDVKM. The CDR3 region has the DNA TGTGCCAGCAGAGGGGCGAACAGGGGAAAGAACACTGAAGCTTTCTTT. Its translation is CASRGANRGKNTEAFF.

The chain carries TRBV7-2 and TRBJ2-1; 7 nucleotides line up with TRBD2. Per germline, CDR1 SGHTA and CDR2 FQGNSA. The CDR3 has 16 amino acids. Trimming cost V 4 bases and J 3 bases; bases outside gene matches: 9. This CDR3 is CASSSRASSGYNEQFF. The CDR3 DNA reads as TGTGCCAGCAGCTCAAGGGCGTCTAGCGGCTACAATGAGCAGTTCTTC.

The chain employs TRBV7-2 and TRBJ2-4, with D possibly called TRBD1 or TRBD2 (6 bases each). There are 15 residues in the CDR3. Germline CDR1 reads SGHTA; CDR2 reads FQGNSA. Trimming took off 3 bases at V and 1 base at J, with 10 bases between the two ends. The CDR3 is CASSLGAGAKNIQYF. CDR3 nucleotides: TGTGCCAGCAGCTTGGGGGCGGGGGCCAAAAACATTCAGTACTTC.

This chain joins TRBV29-1 and TRBJ2-2, with D perhaps matching TRBD2 (5 bases). The CDR3 is 13 amino acids. V gave up 5 bases and J gave up 8 bases, with 15 bases separating them. Germline V CDR1 and CDR2: SQVTM, ANQGSEA. The CDR3 region has the DNA TGCAGCGTTTCCTCTGGGAGAGGAGGGGAGCTGTTTTTT. As protein: CSVSSGRGGELFF.

V is TRBV29-1 and J is TRBJ2-3; perhaps TRBD1 as D (6 bases). The CDR3 extends over 16 amino acids. CDR1 is SQVTM and CDR2 is ANQGSEA in the germline V gene. With 3 bases removed from V and 1 base from J, the gap between germline ends came to 17 bases. The CDR3: CSVEGAASWGTDTQYF. CDR3 sequence (DNA): TGCAGCGTTGAGGGGGCTGCCAGTTGGGGCACAGATACGCAGTATTTT.

V is TRBV15 and J is TRBJ2-7; D ambiguous. Per germline, CDR1 LNHNV and CDR2 YYDKDF (reference sequence). V was shortened by 3 bases and J by 0 bases, with 12 bases between the two germline ends. There are 15 residues in the CDR3. The DNA of the CDR3 is TGTGCCACCAGCAGGGGTGGTCCTAGCTCCTACGAGCAGTACTTC. Its protein product is CATSRGGPSSYEQYF.

This clone was found once. V is TRBV25-1 and J is TRBJ1-5; 7 positions match TRBD1. CDR3 length: 15 residues. V lost 4 bases and J lost 2; bases outside the gene matches: 5. Germline values: CDR1 MGHDK, CDR2 SYGVNS. The CDR3 reads CASSGDRVGNQPQHF. CDR3 sequence (DNA): TGTGCCAGCAGTGGCGACAGGGTGGGCAATCAGCCCCAGCATTTT.

This clone has only one observation. The CDR3 DNA follows: TGCGCCAGCAGCCCACAGGATCCCTCCGGGGAGCTGTTTTTT. Its protein is CASSPQDPSGELFF. The chain carries TRBV5-1 and TRBJ2-2; possibly TRBD1 for D (5 bases). This CDR3 has 14 amino acids. V shed 4 bases and J shed 6 bases, with 13 bases lying between them. Germline V gene data show CDR1 as SGHRS and CDR2 as YFSETQ. Full variable domain (rest looked up from reference TRBV5-1 and TRBJ2-2): KAGVTQTPRYLIKTRGQQVTLSCSPISGHRSVSWYQQTPGQGLQFLFEYFSETQRNKGNFPGRFSGRQFSNSRSEMNVSTLELGDSALYLCASSPQDPSGELFFGEGSRLTVL.

CDR3 sequence: CSVELGGATQYF. The CDR3 coding sequence is TGCAGCGTTGAACTCGGGGGGGCGACCCAGTACTTC. V and J are TRBV29-1 and TRBJ2-5; TRBD2 matches at 8 bases. V shed 2 bases, J shed 7 bases, and the junction held 3 bases outside the gene matches. The V gene's germline CDR1 is SQVTM and CDR2 ANQGSEA. The CDR3 is made up of 12 amino acids.

The CDR3 here is CASSGAGGYYGYTF. The CDR3 nucleotides read TGTGCCAGCAGCGGGGCAGGGGGCTACTATGGCTACACCTTC. This chain links TRBV6-1 with TRBJ1-2, with 8 bases fitting TRBD1. The CDR3 extends over 14 amino acids. The ends lost 6 bases at V and 3 bases at J; junction bases unmatched: 6. Per germline, CDR1 MNHNS and CDR2 SASEGT.

Only one count was recorded for this clone. J is TRBJ2-1 and V is TRBV7-2; D not resolved. The CDR3 consists of 12 residues. Germline V gene sequence: CDR1 SGHTA, CDR2 FQGNSA. The V gene lost 1 base and the J gene lost 3 bases, with 1 base spanning the gap. CDR3 protein: CASSLDYNEQFF. In nucleotides, the CDR3 is TGTGCCAGCAGCTTAGACTACAATGAGCAGTTCTTC. The whole variable domain, filled in from reference TRBV7-2 and TRBJ2-1, reads GAGVSQSPSNKVTEKGKDVELRCDPISGHTALYWYRQSLGQGLEFLIYFQGNSAPDKSGLPSDRFSAERTGGSVSTLTIQRTQQEDSAVYLCASSLDYNEQFFGPGTRLTVL.

This clone has only a few counts. The gene calls are TRBV2 and TRBJ1-1; 7 nucleotides align to TRBD1. The CDR3 totals 14 residues. The germline V gene has CDR1 SNHLY and CDR2 FYNNEI. V trimming: 5 bases; J trimming: 0 bases; junction bases outside the gene matches: 3. The CDR3 loop reads CASSTTGLNTEAFF. In nucleotides, the CDR3 is TGTGCCAGCAGTACGACAGGGCTGAACACTGAAGCTTTCTTT.

The V and J genes are TRBV4-1 and TRBJ2-1, with 11 bases fitting TRBD2. V was pared by 1 base and J by 4 bases, with 0 bases of the junction left unmatched. The CDR3 covers 15 residues. CDR1 is MGHRA and CDR2 is YSYEKL in the germline V gene. In DNA form, the CDR3 reads TGCGCCAGCAGCCAAGCTAGCGGGGGGTACAATGAGCAGTTCTTC. Residues: CASSQASGGYNEQFF.

The chain combines TRBV5-6 with TRBJ2-3, with 9 bases that match TRBD1. The CDR3 is made up of 14 amino acids. Germline V gives CDR1 SGHDT, CDR2 YYEEEE. V lost 4 bases and J lost 1; bases outside the gene matches: 1. The CDR3 reads CASSTGGGTDTQYF. The CDR3 DNA follows: TGTGCCAGCAGCACAGGGGGCGGCACAGATACGCAGTATTTT.

The rearrangement links TRBV7-3 to TRBJ2-6, with D unresolved. This CDR3 has 15 amino acids. The germline CDR1 and CDR2 sequences are SGHTA and FQGTGA. V was cut by 2 bases and J by 0 bases, with 5 bases left in between. CDR3 nucleotide sequence: TGTGCCAGCAGCTTAGAAACCTCTGGGGCCAACGTCCTGACTTTC. It codes for CASSLETSGANVLTF. The entire variable domain, with the rest obtained from reference TRBV7-3 and TRBJ2-6, is as follows: GAGVSQTPSNKVTEKGKYVELRCDPISGHTALYWYRQSLGQGPEFLIYFQGTGAADDSGLPNDRFFAVRPEGSVSTLKIQRTERGDSAVYLCASSLETSGANVLTFGAGSRLTVL.

The chain is built from TRBV19 and TRBJ2-3; no definite D call. The CDR3 is made up of 12 amino acids. V was trimmed by 8 bases and J by 3 bases, leaving 9 bases between them. CDR1 and CDR2 (germline): LNHDA, SQIVND (reference sequence). The CDR3 DNA is TGTGCCAGTGGGCTTGGGACAGATACGCAGTATTTT. It translates to CASGLGTDTQYF.

This chain joins TRBV5-4 and TRBJ2-7, with TRBD1 as a possible D gene (6 bases). Trimming removed 0 bases from V and 3 bases from J, with 7 bases in between. CDR1 and CDR2 from the germline V gene are SGHNT and YYREEE (reference sequence). CDR3 length equals 13 residues. The CDR3 region is CASSLGGLYEQYF. The CDR3 bases are TGTGCCAGCAGCTTGGGGGGGCTCTACGAGCAGTACTTC. The whole variable domain, remainder taken from reference TRBV5-4 and TRBJ2-7, is ETGVTQSPTHLIKTRGQQVTLRCSSQSGHNTVSWYQQALGQGPQFIFQYYREEENGRGNFPPRFSGLQFPNYSSELNVNALELDDSALYLCASSLGGLYEQYFGPGTRLTVT.

V usage is TRBV7-9 and J usage is TRBJ2-7; D is unresolved. Germline-derived CDR1 and CDR2 are SEHNR and FQNEAQ (reference sequence). The CDR3 length is 11 residues. Trimming pared 4 bases from V and 6 bases from J, leaving 7 bases between. CDR3 sequence reads: CASSSLVEQYF. The DNA of the CDR3 is TGTGCCAGCAGCTCGCTAGTCGAGCAGTACTTC.

The chain employs TRBV6-5 and TRBJ2-7, with 16 bases fitting TRBD2. The CDR3 is 15 amino acids. Per germline, CDR1 MNHEY and CDR2 SVGAGI. V lost 6 bases to trimming and J lost 6 bases; unmatched junction nucleotides: 5. CDR3 nucleotides: TGTGCCAGCAGCCGAGGGACTAGCGGGAGGGGCGAGCAGTACTTC. Translation: CASSRGTSGRGEQYF.

The chain has TRBV19 and TRBJ1-2; D not certain. The length of the CDR3 is 11 residues. The germline gives CDR1 LNHDA, CDR2 SQIVND (reference sequence). V lost 10 bases to trimming and J lost 4 bases, with 10 bases between them. DNA for the CDR3: TGTGCCACTTCAATGCTCTATGGCTACACCTTC. Translating it yields CATSMLYGYTF.